One TCR beta chain is described in this entry. V lost 4 bases to trimming and J lost 4 bases, with 15 bases between them. The CDR3 is 15 residues long. Germline V gene sequence: CDR1 SGHRS, CDR2 YFSETQ. This entry is derived from a study of tumor-infiltrating lymphocytes in localized non-small cell lung cancer. The assay was immunoSEQ multiplex PCR, and TCRdb's table has in-frame clones only and misses some. The data show over 10,000 clones, with over 75% seen just once and about 4% held by the top ten. The clonotype originates from a human donor with non-small cell lung cancer. The material sequenced was uninvolved lung tissue not adjacent to the tumor. The chain employs TRBV5-1 and TRBJ2-1; maybe TRBD1 (6 bases). The CDR3 DNA sequence: TGCGCCAGCAGCACGGGACACGGAAAGTACAATGAGCAGTTCTTC. It codes for CASSTGHGKYNEQFF.